These 11 T cell receptor beta chains came from one sample sequenced in a study of identical twins (dated by TCRdb to about 2016). Library construction relied on 5' RACE. The reads were generated on an Illumina HiSeq 2000. TCRdb handled the public reads itself, with Q25 trimming in fastp and clone calling in MiXCR, and kept productive beta chains. Every CDR3 protein is listed once, alongside the most common genes and DNA of its rows. This sample holds approximately 490,000 distinct CDR3 sequences; around 24% were observed only once. The ten largest clones take up roughly 0.5% of the sample. In addition, the sample was reused for a study of yellow fever vaccine responses in identical twins.

What was sequenced was CD4+ T cells sorted from blood. These receptors were taken from a woman younger than 35 in good health.

This clonotype was observed a handful of times. The V and J genes are TRBV18 and TRBJ2-7, with D perhaps matching TRBD1 or TRBD2 (5 bases each). Germline V gene sequence: CDR1 KGHSH, CDR2 LQKENI. The CDR3 consists of 13 residues. V was shortened by 3 bases and J by 6 bases, with 12 bases between the two germline ends. CDR3 in DNA: TGTGCCAGCTCACCCTCCGAGGGGTTCGAGCAGTACTTC. It translates to CASSPSEGFEQYF.

The chain recombines TRBV25-1 with TRBJ2-7; TRBD2 aligns across 10 bases. The CDR3 is 15 amino acids. Trimming at V came to 10 bases and at J to 3 bases, leaving 12 bases not matched to a gene. The germline gives CDR1 MGHDK, CDR2 SYGVNS. The DNA for the CDR3 is TGTGCCACGCAGACCGGGGGACTAGCGCGCTACGAGCAGTACTTC. It encodes CATQTGGLARYEQYF.

This clonotype turned up a few times. The V gene is TRBV5-1, the J gene TRBJ2-3, with D possibly TRBD2 on 6 matching bases. The CDR3 has 15 residues. Trimming removed 3 bases from V and 7 bases from J, with 18 bases in between. CDR1 SGHRS and CDR2 YFSETQ come from the germline V gene. This CDR3 reads CASSWDDGGTNTQYF. The CDR3 DNA reads TGCGCCAGCAGCTGGGATGACGGGGGTACAAATACGCAGTATTTT.

The chain joins TRBV15 to TRBJ2-1; D ambiguous. Germline loops: CDR1 LNHNV, CDR2 YYDKDF (reference sequence). CDR3 length: 15 residues. The germline V and J ends were trimmed by 6 bases and 4 bases, with 16 bases remaining between them. CDR3 sequence: CATSQDLAVYNEQFF. The CDR3 bases are TGTGCCACCAGTCAGGATCTCGCGGTGTACAATGAGCAGTTCTTC.

There are a few counts of this clonotype. The gene calls are TRBV7-3 and TRBJ2-1, with 16 bases identical to TRBD2. The V segment lost 5 bases and the J segment 9 bases; nucleotides outside the gene matches: 10. The CDR3 runs to 17 residues. The germline gives CDR1 SGHTA, CDR2 FQGTGA. The CDR3 DNA is TGTGCCAGCAGCAAGGGACTAGCGGGAGGGTTAGGCGGTGAGCAGTTCTTC. It translates to CASSKGLAGGLGGEQFF.

The chain carries TRBV20-1 and TRBJ2-1, with 8 positions matching TRBD2. The CDR3 totals 16 residues. Germline CDR1 is DFQATT and CDR2 is SNEGSKA (reference sequence). The trim removed 3 bases at V and 2 bases at J, leaving 9 bases unmatched. The CDR3: CSARDPGTSTYNEQFF. The CDR3 DNA reads as TGCAGTGCTAGGGATCCCGGGACTAGTACCTACAATGAGCAGTTCTTC.

The chain couples TRBV6-1 to TRBJ1-2; tentatively, D is TRBD1 (5 bases). Germline values: CDR1 MNHNS, CDR2 SASEGT. V was cut by 7 bases and J by 1 base, with 13 bases left in between. This CDR3 contains 14 residues. CDR3 sequence: CASTEGLDNYGYTF. CDR3 in DNA: TGTGCCAGCACCGAGGGACTGGATAACTATGGCTACACCTTC.

This clonotype appeared a few times. V and J are TRBV7-8 and TRBJ2-3; D may match TRBD1 or TRBD2 (5 bases each). Germline V gives CDR1 SGHVS, CDR2 FQNEAQ. V dropped 5 bases and J dropped 3 bases, with 21 bases sitting between them. This CDR3 has 17 residues. The CDR3: CASSALGQGWGTDTQYF. The CDR3 bases are TGTGCCAGCAGCGCACTTGGGCAGGGATGGGGGACAGATACGCAGTATTTT.

This clonotype was counted only a few times. The chain recombines TRBV10-2 with TRBJ2-7, with unresolved D. The CDR3 has 14 residues. V was shortened by 3 bases and J by 1 base, with 10 bases between the two germline ends. CDR1 WSHSY and CDR2 SAAADI come from the germline V gene. For the CDR3, the DNA is TGCGCCAGCAGTGACCCCGGACGGTCCTACGAGCAGTACGTC. It is translated as CASSDPGRSYEQYV.

The CDR3 loop reads CASSPKQGTDTQYF. CDR3 sequence (DNA): TGTGCCAGCTCACCTAAACAGGGGACAGATACGCAGTATTTT. The chain carries TRBV18 and TRBJ2-3; TRBD1 aligns across 7 bases. The CDR3 has 14 amino acids. V dropped 3 bases and J dropped 3; count of bases not matched to a gene: 3. The germline gives CDR1 KGHSH, CDR2 LQKENI.

This clonotype was detected only a few times. This chain joins TRBV7-3 and TRBJ2-1; 9 bases line up with TRBD2. Losses at the gene ends were 0 bases for V and 5 bases for J; bases not matched to a gene: 2. The CDR3 is made up of 15 amino acids. Germline assignment: CDR1 SGHTA and CDR2 FQGTGA. Written as DNA, the CDR3 is TGTGCCAGCAGCTTAACCGGACTAGCGAACAATGAGCAGTTCTTC. Translation: CASSLTGLANNEQFF.